The 5 T cell receptor beta chains below all came from one sample that was sequenced in a study of long-term antiretroviral therapy in people with HIV. The assay, immunoSEQ v3.0, was run at survey level. Assay: immunoSEQ multiplex PCR; the TCRdb copy retains only in-frame clones and omits some. Counted here are tens of thousands of clones, just over 85% occurring once; the ten biggest clones make up more than 4.5%. This material consisted of unsorted PBMCs, taken approximately 4.5 years after starting antiretroviral therapy. Every receptor here comes from a young man with HIV.

The CDR3 bases are TGCGCCAGCAGCCGGGACAGGACCACCTACGAGCAGTACTTC. It encodes CASSRDRTTYEQYF. This rearrangement joins TRBV5-1 to TRBJ2-7; 8 positions match TRBD1. Trimming took 4 bases from V and 2 from J; bases not matched to a gene: 5. Germline V gene data show CDR1 as SGHRS and CDR2 as YFSETQ. The CDR3 has 14 residues.

The chain uses TRBV6-5 and TRBJ2-5; D is possibly TRBD2 (6 bases). The CDR3 has 13 amino acids. V was trimmed by 4 bases and J by 1 base, leaving 7 bases between them. The germline V gene encodes CDR1 MNHEY and CDR2 SVGAGI. For the CDR3, the DNA is TGTGCCAGCAGTTCGGGACTCCAAGAGACCCAGTACTTC. This sequence encodes CASSSGLQETQYF.

This clone was picked up a small number of times. This rearrangement joins TRBV2 to TRBJ1-2; the D is unclear. There are 12 residues in the CDR3. The V and J ends lost 5 bases and 8 bases respectively, with 12 bases between them. The germline CDR1 and CDR2 sequences are SNHLY and FYNNEI. The CDR3: CASSLDQEGYTF. As DNA, the CDR3 is TGTGCCAGCAGTCTAGACCAAGAAGGCTACACCTTC.

The chain is built from TRBV30 and TRBJ1-2; maybe TRBD1 (5 bases). The germline V gene has CDR1 GTSNPN and CDR2 SVGIG (reference sequence). The CDR3 length is 13 residues. This CDR3 reads CAGEHFNYYGYTF. Written as DNA, the CDR3 is TGTGCGGGGGAGCACTTCAACTACTATGGCTACACCTTC.

V gene TRBV5-8 combines with J gene TRBJ2-1, with no clear D. The length of the CDR3 is 15 residues. V dropped 0 bases and J dropped 6 bases, with 13 bases sitting between them. Germline CDR1 SGHTS, CDR2 YDEGEE. The CDR3 DNA reads TGTGCCAGCAGCTTGGTGGCAGTTCCTTTCAATGAGCAGTTCTTC. Translation gives CASSLVAVPFNEQFF. Using reference TRBV5-8 and TRBJ2-1 for the parts outside the CDR3, the full variable domain is EAGVTQSPTHLIKTRGQQATLRCSPISGHTSVYWYQQALGLGLQFLLWYDEGEERNRGNFPPRFSGRQFPNYSSELNVNALELEDSALYLCASSLVAVPFNEQFFGPGTRLTVL.